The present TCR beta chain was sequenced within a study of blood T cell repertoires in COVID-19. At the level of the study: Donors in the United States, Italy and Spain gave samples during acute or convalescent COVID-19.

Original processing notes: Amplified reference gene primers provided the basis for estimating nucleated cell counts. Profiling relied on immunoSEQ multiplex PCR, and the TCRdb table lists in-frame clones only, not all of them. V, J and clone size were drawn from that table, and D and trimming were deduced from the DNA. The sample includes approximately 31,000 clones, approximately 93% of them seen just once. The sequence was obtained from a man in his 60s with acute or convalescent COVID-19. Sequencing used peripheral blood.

CDR3 nucleotide sequence: TGTGCCAGCAGTTCAACACGCAATCAGCCCCAGCATTTT. It yields the protein CASSSTRNQPQHF. V is TRBV6-5 and J is TRBJ1-5; no firm D call. The V end was cut by 4 bases, the J end by 2 bases, with 6 bases between. Per germline, CDR1 MNHEY and CDR2 SVGAGI. The CDR3 has 13 amino acids.